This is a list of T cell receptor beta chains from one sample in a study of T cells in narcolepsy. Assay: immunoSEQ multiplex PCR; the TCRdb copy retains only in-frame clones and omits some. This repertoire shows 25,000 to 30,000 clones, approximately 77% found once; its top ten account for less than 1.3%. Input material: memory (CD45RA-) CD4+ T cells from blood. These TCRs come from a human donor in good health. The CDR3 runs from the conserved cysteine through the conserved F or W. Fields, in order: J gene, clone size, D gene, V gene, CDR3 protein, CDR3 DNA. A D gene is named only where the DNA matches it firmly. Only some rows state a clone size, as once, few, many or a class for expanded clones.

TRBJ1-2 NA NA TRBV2 CASSDHRGDYGYTF TGTGCCAGCAGTGATCACAGAGGGGACTATGGCTACACCTTC
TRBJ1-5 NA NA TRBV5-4 CASSLAGSFQPQHF TGTGCCAGCAGCTTGGCCGGTTCCTTTCAGCCCCAGCATTTT
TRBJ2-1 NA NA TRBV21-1 CASSLASCGRPGEQFF TGTGCCAGCAGCCTGGCTTCATGCGGGAGGCCAGGTGAGCAGTTCTTC
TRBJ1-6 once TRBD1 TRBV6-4 CASSAGTANSPLHF TGTGCCAGCAGCGCCGGGACAGCTAATTCACCCCTCCACTTT
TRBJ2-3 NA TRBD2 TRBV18 CASSSLAGDTDTQYF TGTGCCAGCTCATCTTTAGCGGGGGACACAGATACGCAGTATTTT
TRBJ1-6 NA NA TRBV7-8 CASSLDNSPLHF TGTGCCAGCAGCTTAGATAATTCACCCCTCCACTTT
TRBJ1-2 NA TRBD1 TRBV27 CASSATGQANYGYTF TGTGCCAGCAGTGCCACGGGACAGGCTAACTATGGCTACACCTTC
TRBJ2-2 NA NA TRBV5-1 CASSRNGGTTGELFF TGCGCCAGCAGTCGAAACGGGGGCACCACCGGGGAGCTGTTTTTT
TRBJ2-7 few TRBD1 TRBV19 CACRPTGRSAYEQYF TGTGCCTGCAGGCCGACAGGGAGAAGTGCCTACGAGCAGTACTTC
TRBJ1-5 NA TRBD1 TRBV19 CASSLQDRGSNQPQHF TGTGCCAGTAGTCTCCAGGACAGGGGCAGCAATCAGCCCCAGCATTTT
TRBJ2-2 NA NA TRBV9 CASSAGRQSGTGELFF TGTGCCAGCAGCGCGGGGCGGCAGTCGGGCACCGGGGAGCTGTTTTTT
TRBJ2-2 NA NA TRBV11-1 CASTLTTSPGELFF TGTGCCAGCACCCTGACCACTAGTCCCGGGGAGCTGTTTTTT
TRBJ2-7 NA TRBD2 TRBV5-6 CASSRGLDTYEQYF TGTGCCAGCAGCCGGGGACTAGATACCTACGAGCAGTACTTC
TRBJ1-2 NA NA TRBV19 CASRRDYGYTF TGTGCCAGTAGAAGGGACTATGGCTACACCTTC
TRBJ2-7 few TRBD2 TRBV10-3 CAIRGGVAAYEQYF TGTGCCATCAGGGGGGGGGTAGCGGCCTACGAGCAGTACTTC
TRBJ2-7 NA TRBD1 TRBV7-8 CASSRTGFEQYF TGTGCCAGCAGTCGGACAGGGTTCGAGCAGTACTTC
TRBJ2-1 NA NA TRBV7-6 CASSWAKGNEQFF TGTGCCAGCAGCTGGGCGAAAGGGAATGAGCAGTTCTTC
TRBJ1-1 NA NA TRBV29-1 CGIGRMNSVPEAFF TGTGGTATCGGCCGGATGAATTCGGTCCCTGAAGCTTTCTTT
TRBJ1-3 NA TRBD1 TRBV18 CASSPQAPSSGGSGNTIYF TGTGCCAGCTCACCACAGGCCCCTTCATCAGGGGGCTCTGGAAACACCATATATTTT
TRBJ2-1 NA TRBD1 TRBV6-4 CASSMRGQGIDEQFF TGTGCCAGCAGTATGAGGGGACAGGGGATCGATGAGCAGTTCTTC
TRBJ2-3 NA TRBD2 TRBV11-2 CASSTLAGGDTQYF TGTGCCAGCAGCACTCTAGCGGGAGGAGATACGCAGTATTTT
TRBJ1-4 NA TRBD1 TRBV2 CASSGGTGIEKLFF TGTGCCAGCAGTGGCGGGACAGGGATTGAAAAACTGTTTTTT
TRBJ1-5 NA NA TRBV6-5 CASSGTAVGNQPQHF TGTGCCAGCAGCGGAACGGCGGTGGGCAATCAGCCCCAGCATTTT
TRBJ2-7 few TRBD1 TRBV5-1 CASSLVGTGRGVYEQYF TGCGCCAGCAGCTTGGTAGGGACAGGCCGCGGGGTCTATGAGCAGTACTTC
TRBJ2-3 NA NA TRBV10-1 CASSSWGEQYF TGCGCCAGCAGTTCCTGGGGAGAGCAGTATTTT
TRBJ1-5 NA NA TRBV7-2 CASSSLVWAQPQHF TGTGCCAGCAGCTCCCTTGTTTGGGCCCAGCCCCAGCATTTT